The 26 T cell receptor beta chains reported below all come from one sample, sequenced in a study of blood T cell repertoires in COVID-19. Method: immunoSEQ multiplex PCR; TCRdb's copy keeps in-frame clones and lacks some. Of around 370,000 clones listed, 90% are singletons. Source material: peripheral blood. Every receptor here comes from a man between 18 and 35 years old with active or convalescent COVID-19.

This clone has a handful of counts. This chain's CDR3 is CATSHRTGNYGYTF. The CDR3 DNA is TGTGCCACCAGTCACCGTACAGGGAACTATGGCTACACCTTC. The chain combines TRBV15 with TRBJ1-2; D is possibly TRBD1 (6 bases). V lost 6 bases to trimming and J lost 2 bases, with 13 bases between them. This CDR3 region has 14 residues. Looked up from germline, CDR1 is LNHNV and CDR2 is YYDKDF (reference sequence).

The V and J genes are TRBV9 and TRBJ1-4, with D hard to call. V was shortened by 0 bases and J by 7 bases, with 7 bases between the two germline ends. This CDR3 has 13 residues. The germline V gene has CDR1 SGDLS and CDR2 YYNGEE. This chain's CDR3 is CASSVGSGEKLFF. The CDR3 DNA follows: TGTGCCAGCAGCGTAGGCAGCGGTGAAAAACTGTTTTTT.

The gene calls are TRBV6-5 and TRBJ2-3, with D possibly being TRBD2 (5 bases). Germline V gene lookup returns CDR1 MNHEY and CDR2 SVGAGI. This CDR3 region has 14 residues. Trimming took 2 bases from V and 9 from J, leaving 15 bases between them. The CDR3 spells CASSYGQARGTQYF. CDR3 coding DNA: TGTGCCAGCAGTTACGGCCAGGCTAGAGGGACGCAGTATTTT.

V usage is TRBV29-1 and J usage is TRBJ1-3; 10 bases are a match to TRBD1. Losses at the gene ends were 5 bases for V and 0 bases for J; bases not matched to a gene: 10. Germline V gives CDR1 SQVTM, CDR2 ANQGSEA. CDR3 length equals 17 residues. The CDR3 loop reads CSVRRGTGASSGNTIYF. The CDR3 DNA is TGCAGCGTTCGCAGAGGGACAGGGGCTAGCTCTGGAAACACCATATATTTT. The whole variable domain, filled in from reference TRBV29-1 and TRBJ1-3, reads SAVISQKPSRDICQRGTSLTIQCQVDSQVTMMFWYRQQPGQSLTLIATANQGSEATYESGFVIDKFPISRPNLTFSTLTVSNMSPEDSSIYLCSVRRGTGASSGNTIYFGEGSWLTVV.

The chain recombines TRBV29-1 with TRBJ2-1; D assignment may be TRBD1 or TRBD2 (6 bases each). The CDR3 is made up of 13 amino acids. V was clipped by 7 bases and J by 2 bases, with 12 bases between them. Germline loops: CDR1 SQVTM, CDR2 ANQGSEA. The CDR3 coding sequence is TGCAGCGGGGGGGCAGGGCCCTACAATGAGCAGTTCTTC. Protein: CSGGAGPYNEQFF.

The V and J genes are TRBV15 and TRBJ1-3; D unresolved. Germline V gene lookup returns CDR1 LNHNV and CDR2 YYDKDF (reference sequence). The CDR3 is 15 amino acids. Trimming left V 0 bases short and J 0 bases short, with 6 bases between. As DNA, the CDR3 is TGTGCCACCAGCAGAGACCTCGGCTCTGGAAACACCATATATTTT. Translation gives CATSRDLGSGNTIYF.

On this clone itself: Being one base from a much bigger clone, this may be a read error. The chain employs TRBV11-2 and TRBJ1-1; no clear D. CDR1 and CDR2 from the germline V gene are SGHAT and FQNNGV. Trimming cost V 3 bases and J 1 base, with 6 bases left between them. The CDR3 is 13 amino acids. CDR3 nucleotides: TGTGCCAGCAGCTTCGGAGGGAACACTGAAGCTTTCTTT. Its translation is CASSFGGNTEAFF.

The CDR3 loop reads CASSSNRDSGANVLTF. The CDR3 DNA sequence: TGTGCCAGCAGCTCGAACAGGGATTCTGGGGCCAACGTCCTGACTTTC. The gene calls are TRBV7-9 and TRBJ2-6; TRBD1 might be the D (6 bases). The CDR3 consists of 16 residues. V lost 4 bases and J lost 1, with 11 bases in between. The germline V gene encodes CDR1 SEHNR and CDR2 FQNEAQ (reference sequence).

This clone appeared a single time. The rearrangement uses TRBV9 and TRBJ2-5; 7 bases align to TRBD2. Looked up from germline, CDR1 is SGDLS and CDR2 is YYNGEE. This CDR3 is 15 amino acids long. V dropped 0 bases and J dropped 2; count of bases not matched to a gene: 4. CDR3 sequence: CASSVVSSGQETQYF. For the CDR3, the DNA is TGTGCCAGCAGCGTAGTATCTAGCGGACAAGAGACCCAGTACTTC.

V is TRBV5-6 and J is TRBJ2-1; D may be TRBD2 (7 bases). The CDR3 covers 16 residues. Per the germline V gene, CDR1 is SGHDT and CDR2 is YYEEEE. V shed 4 bases and J shed 7 bases, with 21 bases lying between them. The CDR3 bases are TGTGCCAGCAGCAGCACAGGGTTGGTAGCGGGTAATGAGCAGTTCTTC. Its translation: CASSSTGLVAGNEQFF.

The genes are TRBV14 and TRBJ2-7; 10 bases are a match to TRBD2. V shed 1 base, J shed 3 bases, and the junction held 12 bases outside the gene matches. Per the germline V gene, CDR1 is SGHDN and CDR2 is FVKESK. The CDR3 length is 18 residues. The CDR3 region is CASSQGGGLAGDDYEQYF. DNA of the CDR3: TGTGCCAGCAGCCAAGGGGGGGGTCTAGCGGGAGACGACTACGAGCAGTACTTC.

The chain combines TRBV2 with TRBJ2-2; possibly TRBD2 for D (5 bases). V lost 3 bases and J lost 4, with 9 bases in between. This CDR3 spans 14 amino acids. Per germline, CDR1 SNHLY and CDR2 FYNNEI. CDR3 coding DNA: TGTGCCAGCAGTGAGAGGGTTTCCACCGGGGAGCTGTTTTTT. It encodes CASSERVSTGELFF.

J is TRBJ1-5 and V is TRBV10-3, with D possibly matching TRBD1 (6 bases). The V and J ends lost 7 bases and 5 bases respectively, with 12 bases between them. Looked up from germline, CDR1 is ENHRY and CDR2 is SYGVKD. The CDR3 covers 13 residues. The CDR3, as DNA: TGTGCCATCACGCGACGGACAGATCAGCCCCAGCATTTT. Translation: CAITRRTDQPQHF.

The J gene is TRBJ1-6, the V gene TRBV27; D is uncertain. Trimming stripped 2 bases from V and 8 bases from J, with 19 bases between. The CDR3 spans 17 residues. CDR1 is MNHEY, CDR2 SMNVEV, per germline (reference sequence). CDR3 nucleotide sequence: TGTGCCAGCAGTTTAGGCGCCCGGACCACGGGGTATTCACCCCTCCACTTT. This codes for CASSLGARTTGYSPLHF.

This chain uses TRBV6-2 or TRBV6-3 with TRBJ1-2; TRBD1 matches 7 bases. Unmatched junction bases numbered 10, after V lost 2 bases and J lost 7 bases. The CDR3 length is 15 residues. Germline-derived CDR1 and CDR2 are MNHEY and SVGEGT. The DNA for the CDR3 is TGTGCCAGCAGTTACCCCGCCGACAGGGTCTCTGGCTACACCTTC. Translation gives CASSYPADRVSGYTF.

V is TRBV6-5 and J is TRBJ2-7; 10 nucleotides line up with TRBD1. The CDR3 covers 15 residues. Looked up from germline, CDR1 is MNHEY and CDR2 is SVGAGI. V shed 5 bases, J shed 7 bases, and the junction held 11 bases outside the gene matches. CDR3 protein: CASSPRDRGAGEQYF. CDR3 DNA: TGTGCCAGCAGTCCCCGGGACAGGGGAGCGGGGGAGCAGTACTTC.

This chain connects TRBV7-3 to TRBJ1-3, with D maybe TRBD1 (5 bases). V was cut by 5 bases and J by 4 bases, with 9 bases left in between. This CDR3 region has 13 residues. Germline CDR1 reads SGHTA; CDR2 reads FQGTGA. Here the CDR3 DNA reads TGTGCCAGCAGCCTAGGGGTGGGAAACACCATATATTTT. Translation: CASSLGVGNTIYF.

The V and J genes are TRBV9 and TRBJ2-2, with 16 positions matching TRBD2. V shed 3 bases and J 3 bases; nucleotides not matched to a gene: 5. Germline loops: CDR1 SGDLS, CDR2 YYNGEE. CDR3 size: 18 residues. CDR3 region: CASSAGLAGGWDTGELFF. The CDR3 region has the DNA TGTGCCAGCAGCGCGGGACTAGCGGGAGGGTGGGACACCGGGGAGCTGTTTTTT.

The chain recombines TRBV4-2 with TRBJ1-2; D gene ambiguous. V was trimmed by 6 bases and J by 4 bases, leaving 12 bases between them. Germline CDR1 is LGHNA and CDR2 is YNFKEQ. The CDR3 is made up of 13 amino acids. The CDR3 loop is CASREPGIYGYTF. The CDR3 DNA is TGTGCCAGCAGAGAACCGGGAATCTATGGCTACACCTTC.

The CDR3: CASSQDFQVRYTEAFF. The DNA for the CDR3 is TGTGCCAGCAGCCAAGATTTTCAAGTTCGGTACACTGAAGCTTTCTTT. V is TRBV3-1 (or the pseudogene TRBV3-2) and J is TRBJ1-1; the D is unclear. Trimming took 0 bases from V and 3 from J, leaving 14 bases between them. Germline assignment: CDR1 LGHDT and CDR2 YNNKEL (reference sequence). The CDR3 runs 16 residues.

The CDR3 coding sequence is TGTGCCAGCAGTTCTCACGCGGGGGAGCCCAGGGATACGCAGTATTTT. This gives the protein CASSSHAGEPRDTQYF. V usage is TRBV27 and J usage is TRBJ2-3, with 7 bases fitting TRBD2. The CDR3 runs to 16 residues. Losses at the gene ends were 4 bases for V and 6 bases for J; bases not matched to a gene: 13. Germline V gene sequence: CDR1 MNHEY, CDR2 SMNVEV (reference sequence).

The chain links TRBV28 to TRBJ1-1; TRBD1 might be the D (5 bases). This CDR3 region has 13 residues. Germline V lookup: CDR1 MDHEN, CDR2 SYDVKM. Trimming shortened V by 6 bases and J by 4 bases, and 12 bases separated the two germline ends. The CDR3 spells CASRAGHVTEAFF. In nucleotides, the CDR3 is TGTGCCAGCAGAGCGGGGCATGTCACTGAAGCTTTCTTT.

The rearrangement links TRBV6-5 to TRBJ2-3; 9 nucleotides line up with TRBD2. With 8 bases clipped from V and 1 base from J, the junction kept 4 bases outside the gene matches. CDR3 length equals 14 residues. Germline V lookup: CDR1 MNHEY, CDR2 SVGAGI. Here the CDR3 DNA reads TGTGCCAGCGGCGGGAGGGACGGCACAGATACGCAGTATTTT. This codes for CASGGRDGTDTQYF.

The genes are TRBV11-2 and TRBJ2-2; TRBD2 agrees at 10 bases. CDR1 is SGHAT and CDR2 is FQNNGV in the germline V gene. V trimming: 5 bases; J trimming: 3 bases; junction bases outside the gene matches: 9. The CDR3 loop spans 17 amino acids. CDR3 amino acids: CASSPNLLAGYTGELFF. In DNA, the CDR3 is TGTGCCAGCAGCCCAAACCTACTAGCGGGATACACCGGGGAGCTGTTTTTT.

The V and J genes are TRBV19 and TRBJ1-5; TRBD1 matches at 9 bases. The CDR3 is made up of 16 amino acids. Germline trimming cut 4 bases from V and 6 bases from J; bases unmatched to any gene: 10. Per the germline V gene, CDR1 is LNHDA and CDR2 is SQIVND (reference sequence). CDR3 region: CASSTRRDRVAQPQHF. CDR3 nucleotide sequence: TGTGCCAGTAGTACACGCCGGGACAGGGTAGCTCAGCCCCAGCATTTT.

J is TRBJ2-1 and V is TRBV27; 14 nucleotides agree with TRBD2. The CDR3 totals 16 residues. Trimming cost V 6 bases and J 3 bases; bases outside gene matches: 4. Germline assignment: CDR1 MNHEY and CDR2 SMNVEV (reference sequence). The CDR3 bases are TGTGCCAGCAGGGGACTAGCGGGGGTAGTCTACAATGAGCAGTTCTTC. It yields the protein CASRGLAGVVYNEQFF.